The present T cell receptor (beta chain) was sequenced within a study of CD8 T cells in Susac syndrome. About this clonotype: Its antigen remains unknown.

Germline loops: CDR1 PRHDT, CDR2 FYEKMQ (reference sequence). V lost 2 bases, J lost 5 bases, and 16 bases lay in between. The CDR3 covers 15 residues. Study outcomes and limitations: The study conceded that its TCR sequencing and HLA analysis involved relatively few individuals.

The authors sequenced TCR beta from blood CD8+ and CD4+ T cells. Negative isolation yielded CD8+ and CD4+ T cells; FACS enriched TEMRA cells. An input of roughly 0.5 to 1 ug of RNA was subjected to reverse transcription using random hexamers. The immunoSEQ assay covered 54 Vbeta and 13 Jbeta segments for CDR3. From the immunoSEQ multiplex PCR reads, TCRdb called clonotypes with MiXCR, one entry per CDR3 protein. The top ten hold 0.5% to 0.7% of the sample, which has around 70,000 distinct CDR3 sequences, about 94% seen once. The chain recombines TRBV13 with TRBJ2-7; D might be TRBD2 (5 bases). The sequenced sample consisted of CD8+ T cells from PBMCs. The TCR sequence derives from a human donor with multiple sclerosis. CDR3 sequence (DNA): TGTGCCAGCAGCTTATTCAGCGGCCCCGGGGACGAGCAGTACTTC. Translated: CASSLFSGPGDEQYF.